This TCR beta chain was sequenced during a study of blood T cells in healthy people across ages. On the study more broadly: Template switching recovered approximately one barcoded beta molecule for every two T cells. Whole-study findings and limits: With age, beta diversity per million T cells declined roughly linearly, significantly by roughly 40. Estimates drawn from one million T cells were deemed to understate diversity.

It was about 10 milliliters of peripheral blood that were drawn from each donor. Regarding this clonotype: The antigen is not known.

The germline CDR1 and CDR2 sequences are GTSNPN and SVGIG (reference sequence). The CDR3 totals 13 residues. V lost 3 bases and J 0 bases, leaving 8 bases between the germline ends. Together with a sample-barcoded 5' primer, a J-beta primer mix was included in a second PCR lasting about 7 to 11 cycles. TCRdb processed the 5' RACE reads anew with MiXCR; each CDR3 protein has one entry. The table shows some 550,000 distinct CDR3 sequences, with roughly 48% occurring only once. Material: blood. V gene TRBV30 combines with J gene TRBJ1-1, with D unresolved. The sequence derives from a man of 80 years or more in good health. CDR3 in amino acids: CAWSYNLNTEAFF. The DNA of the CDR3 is TGTGCCTGGAGCTATAATTTGAACACTGAAGCTTTCTTT.